By sample fraction, the clone carrying this T cell receptor beta chain is medium-sized. This sample stems from a study of spatial heterogeneity in lung cancer. TCRdb re-derived calls from the 5' RACE reads in MiXCR, one entry per CDR3 protein. The sample gives about 5,300 distinct CDR3 sequences, roughly 5.1% of which show up once; around a tenth is in the top ten. Time point given: sample taken at primary tumor resection. Samples were donated by 72 untreated early-stage non-small cell lung cancer patients. Extraction of whole RNA from tumor, nontumor lung or frozen PBMC preceded unsorted sequencing. Germline V gives CDR1 LNHDA, CDR2 SQIVND (reference sequence). V gave up 5 bases and J gave up 0 bases, with 7 bases separating them. The CDR3 has 13 amino acids.

Sequences were derived from normal lung tissue next to the tumor, sampled at surgery. This chain uses TRBV19 with TRBJ1-1; D gene ambiguous. This sequence originates from a female donor with early-stage non-small cell lung cancer. Here the CDR3 DNA reads TGTGCCAGTAGTGTTCAGATGAACACTGAAGCTTTCTTT. Its protein is CASSVQMNTEAFF.